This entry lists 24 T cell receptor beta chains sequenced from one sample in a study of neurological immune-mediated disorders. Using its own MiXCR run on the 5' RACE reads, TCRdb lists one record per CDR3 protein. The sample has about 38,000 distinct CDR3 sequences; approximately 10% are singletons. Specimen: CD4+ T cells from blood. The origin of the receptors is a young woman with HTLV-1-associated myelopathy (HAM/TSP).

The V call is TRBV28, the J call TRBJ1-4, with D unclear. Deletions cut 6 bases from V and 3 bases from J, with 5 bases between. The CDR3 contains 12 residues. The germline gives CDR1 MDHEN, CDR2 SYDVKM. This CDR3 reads CASRNANEKLFF. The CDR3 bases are TGTGCCAGCAGGAATGCTAATGAAAAACTGTTTTTT.

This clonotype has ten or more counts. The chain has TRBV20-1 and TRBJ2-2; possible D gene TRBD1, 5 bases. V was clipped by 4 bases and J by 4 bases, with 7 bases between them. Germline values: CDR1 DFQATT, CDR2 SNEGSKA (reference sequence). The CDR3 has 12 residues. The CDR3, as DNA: TGCAGTGCTACAGGGTTCACCGGGGAGCTGTTTTTT. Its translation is CSATGFTGELFF.

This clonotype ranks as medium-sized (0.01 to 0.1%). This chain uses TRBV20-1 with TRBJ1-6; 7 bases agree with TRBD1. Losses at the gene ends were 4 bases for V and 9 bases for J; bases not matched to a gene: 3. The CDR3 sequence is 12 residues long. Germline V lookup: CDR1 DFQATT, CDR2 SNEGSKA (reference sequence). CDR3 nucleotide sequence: TGCAGTGCTAAGACAGGGCCTTCACCCCTCCACTTT. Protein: CSAKTGPSPLHF.

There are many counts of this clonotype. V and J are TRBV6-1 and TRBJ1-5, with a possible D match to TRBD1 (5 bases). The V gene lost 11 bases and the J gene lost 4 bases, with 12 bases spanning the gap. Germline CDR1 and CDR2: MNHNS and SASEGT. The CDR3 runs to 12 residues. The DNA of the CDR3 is TGTGCCGGATCGGGACGAAATCAGCCCCAGCATTTT. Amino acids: CAGSGRNQPQHF.

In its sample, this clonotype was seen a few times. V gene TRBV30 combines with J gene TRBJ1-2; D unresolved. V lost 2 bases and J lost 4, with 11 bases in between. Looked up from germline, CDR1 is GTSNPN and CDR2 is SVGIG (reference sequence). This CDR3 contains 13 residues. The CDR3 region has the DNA TGTGCCTGGAGTCAGCGGTGGGCCTATGGCTACACCTTC. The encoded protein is CAWSQRWAYGYTF.

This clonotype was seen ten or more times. The CDR3 DNA reads as TGCAGTGCTGGTGATGTAGGAAAACTGTTTTTT. Its protein is CSAGDVGKLFF. This rearrangement joins TRBV20-1 to TRBJ1-4; no definite D call. There are 11 residues in the CDR3. Between the trimmed V and J ends, which lost 5 bases and 10 bases, there was a span of 11 bases. Germline V lookup: CDR1 DFQATT, CDR2 SNEGSKA (reference sequence).

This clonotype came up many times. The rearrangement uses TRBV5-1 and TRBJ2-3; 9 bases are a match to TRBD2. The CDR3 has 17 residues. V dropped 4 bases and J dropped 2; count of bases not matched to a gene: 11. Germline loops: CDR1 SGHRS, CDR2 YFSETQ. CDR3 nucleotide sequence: TGCGCCAGCAGCCTGACAATGACTAGCGGATACACAGATACGCAGTATTTT. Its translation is CASSLTMTSGYTDTQYF. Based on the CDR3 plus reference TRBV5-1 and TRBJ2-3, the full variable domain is KAGVTQTPRYLIKTRGQQVTLSCSPISGHRSVSWYQQTPGQGLQFLFEYFSETQRNKGNFPGRFSGRQFSNSRSEMNVSTLELGDSALYLCASSLTMTSGYTDTQYFGPGTRLTVL.

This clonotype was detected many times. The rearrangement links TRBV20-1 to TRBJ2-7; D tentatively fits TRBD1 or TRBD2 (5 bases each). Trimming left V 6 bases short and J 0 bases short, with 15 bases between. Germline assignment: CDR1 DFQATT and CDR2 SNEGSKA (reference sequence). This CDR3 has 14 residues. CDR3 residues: CSASRDQSSYEQYF. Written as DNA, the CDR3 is TGCAGTGCCAGTAGGGACCAGAGCTCCTACGAGCAGTACTTC.

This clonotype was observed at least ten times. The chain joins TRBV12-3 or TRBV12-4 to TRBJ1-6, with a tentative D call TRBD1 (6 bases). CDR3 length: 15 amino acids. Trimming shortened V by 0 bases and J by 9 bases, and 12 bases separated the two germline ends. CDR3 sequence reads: CASSLAAQGPSPLHF. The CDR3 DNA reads TGTGCCAGCAGTTTAGCGGCACAGGGCCCTTCACCCCTCCACTTT.

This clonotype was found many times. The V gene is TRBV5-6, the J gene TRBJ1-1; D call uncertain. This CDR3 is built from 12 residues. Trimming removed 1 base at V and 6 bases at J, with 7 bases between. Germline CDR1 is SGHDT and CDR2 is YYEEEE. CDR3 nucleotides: TGTGCCAGCAGCTTGCGTAATGCTGAAGCTTTCTTT. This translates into CASSLRNAEAFF.

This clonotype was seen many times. This CDR3 is CASSLKPDYEQYF. The CDR3 DNA is TGTGCCAGCAGCTTAAAGCCCGACTACGAGCAGTACTTC. The chain has TRBV7-2 and TRBJ2-7, with D unresolved. Germline V gene data show CDR1 as SGHTA and CDR2 as FQGNSA. Between the trimmed V and J ends, which lost 2 bases and 3 bases, there was a span of 8 bases. This CDR3 contains 13 residues.

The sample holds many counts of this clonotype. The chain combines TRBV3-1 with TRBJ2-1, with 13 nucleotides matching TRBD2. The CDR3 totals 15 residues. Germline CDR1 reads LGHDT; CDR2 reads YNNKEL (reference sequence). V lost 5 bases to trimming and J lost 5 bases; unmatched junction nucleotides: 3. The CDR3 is CASSSGLAGNNEQFF. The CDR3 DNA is TGTGCCAGCAGCTCGGGACTAGCGGGGAACAATGAGCAGTTCTTC.

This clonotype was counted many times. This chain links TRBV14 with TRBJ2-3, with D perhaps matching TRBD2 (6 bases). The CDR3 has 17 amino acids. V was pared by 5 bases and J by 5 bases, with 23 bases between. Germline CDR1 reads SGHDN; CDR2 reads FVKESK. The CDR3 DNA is TGTGCCAGCAGCAGCCAACTTGGACGCGGGGCGATAGATACGCAGTATTTT. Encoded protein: CASSSQLGRGAIDTQYF.

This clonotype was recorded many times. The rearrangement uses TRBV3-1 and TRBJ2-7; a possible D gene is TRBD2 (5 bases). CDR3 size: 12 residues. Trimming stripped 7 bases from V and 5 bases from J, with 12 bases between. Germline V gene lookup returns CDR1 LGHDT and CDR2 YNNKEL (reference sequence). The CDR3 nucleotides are TGTGCCAGCAAAGGGCTCGGGAACGAGCAGTACTTC. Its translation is CASKGLGNEQYF.

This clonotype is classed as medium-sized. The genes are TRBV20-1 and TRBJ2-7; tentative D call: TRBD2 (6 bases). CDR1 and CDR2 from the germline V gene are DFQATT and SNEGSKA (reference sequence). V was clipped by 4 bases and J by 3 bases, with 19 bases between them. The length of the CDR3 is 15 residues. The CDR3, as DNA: TGCAGTGCTACAAGTACGGGACTTTCTGGCTACGAGCAGTACTTC. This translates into CSATSTGLSGYEQYF.

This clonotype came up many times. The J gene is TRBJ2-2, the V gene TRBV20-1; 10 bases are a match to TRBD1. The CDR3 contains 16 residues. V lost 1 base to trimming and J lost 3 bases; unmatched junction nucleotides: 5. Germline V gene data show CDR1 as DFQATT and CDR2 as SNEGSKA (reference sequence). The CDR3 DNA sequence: TGCAGTGCTAGAGCTACCGGGACAGGGGACACCGGGGAGCTGTTTTTT. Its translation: CSARATGTGDTGELFF.

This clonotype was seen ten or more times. The chain's CDR3 is CAISMTRGGGNNEQFF. CDR3 DNA sequence: TGTGCCATCAGCATGACCCGGGGCGGGGGTAACAATGAGCAGTTCTTC. This chain links TRBV10-3 with TRBJ2-1; 7 nucleotides align to TRBD2. Trimming took 6 bases from V and 5 from J; bases not matched to a gene: 13. CDR1 and CDR2 (germline): ENHRY, SYGVKD. The CDR3 spans 16 residues.

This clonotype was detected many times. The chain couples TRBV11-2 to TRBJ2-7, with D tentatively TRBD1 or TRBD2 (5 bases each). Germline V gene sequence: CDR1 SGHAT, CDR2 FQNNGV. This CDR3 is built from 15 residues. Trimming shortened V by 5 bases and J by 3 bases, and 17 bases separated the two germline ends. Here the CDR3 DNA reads TGTGCCAGCAGCGCTTCCACGGGACGGGACTACGAGCAGTACTTC. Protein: CASSASTGRDYEQYF. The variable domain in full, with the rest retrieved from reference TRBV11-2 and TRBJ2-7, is EAGVAQSPRYKIIEKRQSVAFWCNPISGHATLYWYQQILGQGPKLLIQFQNNGVVDDSQLPKDRFSAERLKGVDSTLKIQPAKLEDSAVYLCASSASTGRDYEQYFGPGTRLTVT.

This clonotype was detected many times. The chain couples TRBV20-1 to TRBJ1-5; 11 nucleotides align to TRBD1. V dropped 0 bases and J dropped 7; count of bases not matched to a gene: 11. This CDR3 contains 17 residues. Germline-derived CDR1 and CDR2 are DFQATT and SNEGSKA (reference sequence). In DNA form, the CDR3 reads TGCAGTGCTAGAGATTTCGGGACAGGGGGAACTAAACAGCCCCAGCATTTT. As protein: CSARDFGTGGTKQPQHF.

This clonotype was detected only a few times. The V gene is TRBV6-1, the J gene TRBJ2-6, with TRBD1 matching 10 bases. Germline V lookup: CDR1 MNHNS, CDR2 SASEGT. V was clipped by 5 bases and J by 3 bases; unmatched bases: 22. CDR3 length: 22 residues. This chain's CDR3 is CASSPQYRQGAQANRGANVLTF. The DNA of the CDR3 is TGTGCCAGCAGTCCCCAATACCGACAGGGGGCGCAGGCTAACCGTGGGGCCAACGTCCTGACTTTC.

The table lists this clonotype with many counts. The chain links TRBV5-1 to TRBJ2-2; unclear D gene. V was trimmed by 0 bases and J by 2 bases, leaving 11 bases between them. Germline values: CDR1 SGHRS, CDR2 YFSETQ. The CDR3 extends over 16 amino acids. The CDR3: CASSLGRSTNTGELFF. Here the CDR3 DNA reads TGCGCCAGCAGCTTGGGTAGATCAACTAACACCGGGGAGCTGTTTTTT.

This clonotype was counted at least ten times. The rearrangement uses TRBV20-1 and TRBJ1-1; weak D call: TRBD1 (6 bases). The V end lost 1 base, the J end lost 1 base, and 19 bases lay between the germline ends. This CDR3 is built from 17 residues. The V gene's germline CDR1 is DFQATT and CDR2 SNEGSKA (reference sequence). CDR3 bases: TGCAGTGCTAGAGGGGGCCAGCCGGGGGCAGGGAACACTGAAGCTTTCTTT. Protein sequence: CSARGGQPGAGNTEAFF.

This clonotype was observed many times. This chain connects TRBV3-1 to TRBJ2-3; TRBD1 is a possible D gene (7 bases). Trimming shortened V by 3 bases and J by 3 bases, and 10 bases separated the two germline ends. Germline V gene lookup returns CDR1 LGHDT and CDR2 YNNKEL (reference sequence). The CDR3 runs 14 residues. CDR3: CASSQTGRTDTQYF. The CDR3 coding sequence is TGTGCCAGCAGCCAGACAGGGAGGACAGATACGCAGTATTTT.

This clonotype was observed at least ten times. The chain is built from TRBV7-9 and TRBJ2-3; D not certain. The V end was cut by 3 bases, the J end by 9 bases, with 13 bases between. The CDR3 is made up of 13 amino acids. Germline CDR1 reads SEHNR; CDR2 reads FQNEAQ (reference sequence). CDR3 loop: CASSFRPFRTQYF. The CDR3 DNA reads TGTGCCAGCAGCTTCCGCCCATTTAGAACGCAGTATTTT.